This section outlines one TCR beta chain sequence together with its context. Data came from immunoSEQ multiplex PCR; TCRdb stores just in-frame clones and leaves some out. The top ten hold approximately 1.2% of the sample, which has 2 million to 2.5 million clones, approximately 95% seen once. Terminally differentiated effector memory CD45RA+ cells were excluded from the naive CD8 cells, which were CD45RO-negative and positively selected for CCR7. These data are taken from a study of shared clonotypes between healthy human individuals. Looking at the study overall: With ages of 18 to 49, the donors were a couple of women and a few men.

V dropped 5 bases and J dropped 5; count of bases not matched to a gene: 17. Germline V gene lookup returns CDR1 MNHEY and CDR2 SMNVEV (reference sequence). The CDR3 has 18 residues. The V and J genes are TRBV27 and TRBJ1-2; 10 positions agree with TRBD1. Sequencing was carried out using naive CD8+ T cells sorted from blood. This receptor was taken from a man between 18 and 35 years old in good health. Written as DNA, the CDR3 is TGTGCCAGCAGTCCCCAACCGGGACAGGGGATACTAACGTATGGCTACACCTTC. Amino acids: CASSPQPGQGILTYGYTF.